This T cell receptor beta chain was identified during a study of blood T cell repertoires in COVID-19. About the study: The analysed material was cDNA or gDNA that came from T cells, B-cell-depleted T cells, or PBMCs.

There are 16 residues in the CDR3. The V end lost 2 bases, the J end lost 8 bases, and 19 bases lay between the germline ends. From germline, CDR1 is MNHEY and CDR2 SVGAGI. Measured with immunoSEQ multiplex PCR; TCRdb has only the in-frame clones, and not every one. The sample includes a few hundred thousand clones, about nine tenths of them seen just once. The clonotype originates from a woman between 18 and 29 years old who had recovered from COVID-19. The chain combines TRBV6-5 with TRBJ2-1, with TRBD2 as a possible D gene (7 bases). Sequencing input: PBMCs or T cells enriched from blood (not recorded which). The chain's CDR3 is CASSYRGGRVSHEQFF. The DNA of the CDR3 is TGTGCCAGCAGTTACAGGGGGGGAAGGGTCTCCCATGAGCAGTTCTTC.